This T cell receptor (beta chain) is from a study of blood T cells in healthy people across ages. Regarding the study as a whole: A strong correlation was seen between TCR beta diversity and naive T cell percentage. Unsorted PBMC material precluded a definitive naive versus antigen-experienced comparison. Changes seen in expanded clonotypes were possibly confounded by donor CMV status left unknown.

Primers used in a second PCR of roughly 7 to 11 cycles were a sample-barcoded 5' primer and a J-beta primer mix. In TCRdb, the 5' RACE reads were re-called with MiXCR into one record per CDR3 protein. The profile shows hundreds of thousands of distinct CDR3 sequences, 20% to 25% of them singletons. In its sample, this clonotype was seen a few times. The target antigen is unknown. V lost 1 base and J lost 0, with 8 bases in between. The CDR3 length is 14 residues. Germline V CDR1 and CDR2: DFQATT, SNEGSKA (reference sequence). The material sequenced was blood. The chain combines TRBV20-1 with TRBJ2-3; the D is unclear. The receptor's source is a man aged 70 or older in good health. The CDR3 region is CSARVAGSTDTQYF. The CDR3, as DNA: TGCAGTGCTAGAGTAGCAGGCAGCACAGATACGCAGTATTTT.